This TCR beta chain emerged from a study of CD8 T cells in ankylosing spondylitis. Study-level results: Roughly 8 highly homologous variants made up a TCR beta motif, and this motif appeared characteristic of ankylosing spondylitis blood. The authors reported significant enrichment of disease-linked clones in matched ankylosing spondylitis synovial fluid.

Worth noting for this clonotype: Its antigen is undetermined.

TCRdb re-derived calls from the 5' RACE reads in MiXCR, one entry per CDR3 protein. The repertoire holds 670,000 or so distinct CDR3 sequences, with 15% to 20% as singletons. This receptor was obtained from a male donor with ankylosing spondylitis. The sample consisted of blood, either unsorted or a sorted T cell fraction (not recorded which).

The CDR3 coding sequence is TGTGCCAGTTCTCATACGGGTATCCTCTACACCGGGGAGCTGTTTTTT. Its protein is CASSHTGILYTGELFF. The gene calls are TRBV12-3 or TRBV12-4 and TRBJ2-2; D ambiguous. Trimming took 9 bases from V and 3 from J, leaving 20 bases between them. The CDR3 sequence is 16 residues long.